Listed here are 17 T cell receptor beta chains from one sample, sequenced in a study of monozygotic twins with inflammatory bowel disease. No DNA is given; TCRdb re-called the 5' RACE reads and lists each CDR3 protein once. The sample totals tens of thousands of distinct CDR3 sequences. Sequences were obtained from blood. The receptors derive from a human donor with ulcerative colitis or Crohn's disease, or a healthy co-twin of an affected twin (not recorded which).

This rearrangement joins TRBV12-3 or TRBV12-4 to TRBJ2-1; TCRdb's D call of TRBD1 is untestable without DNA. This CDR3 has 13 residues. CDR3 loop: CASSLGGGLEQFF.

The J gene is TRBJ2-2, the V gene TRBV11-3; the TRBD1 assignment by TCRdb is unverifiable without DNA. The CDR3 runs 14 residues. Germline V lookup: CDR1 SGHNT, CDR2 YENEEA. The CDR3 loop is CASSQTGLTGELFF.

This CDR3 reads CASSQVRGLNTEAFF. The V and J genes are TRBV14 and TRBJ1-1. Germline CDR1 and CDR2: SGHDN and FVKESK. The CDR3 covers 15 residues.

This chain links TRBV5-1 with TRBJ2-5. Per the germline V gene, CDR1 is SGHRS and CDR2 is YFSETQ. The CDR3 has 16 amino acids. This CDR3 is CASSLAQTAAQETQYF.

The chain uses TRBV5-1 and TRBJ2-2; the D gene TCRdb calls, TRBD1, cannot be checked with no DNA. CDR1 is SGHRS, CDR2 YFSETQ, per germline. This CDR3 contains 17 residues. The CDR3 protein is CASSQYPTGDRPGELFF.

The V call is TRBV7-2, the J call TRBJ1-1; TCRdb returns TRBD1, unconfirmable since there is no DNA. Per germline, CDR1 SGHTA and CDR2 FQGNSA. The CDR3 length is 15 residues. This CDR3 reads CASSLGGTQNTEAFF.

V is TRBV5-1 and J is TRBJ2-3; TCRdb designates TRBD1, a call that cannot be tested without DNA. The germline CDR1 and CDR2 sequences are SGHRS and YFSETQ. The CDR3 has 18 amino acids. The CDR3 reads CASSFRRGGPRRTDTQYF.

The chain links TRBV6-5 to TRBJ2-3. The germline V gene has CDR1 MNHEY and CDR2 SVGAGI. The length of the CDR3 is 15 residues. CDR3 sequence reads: CASSYSGVITDTQYF.

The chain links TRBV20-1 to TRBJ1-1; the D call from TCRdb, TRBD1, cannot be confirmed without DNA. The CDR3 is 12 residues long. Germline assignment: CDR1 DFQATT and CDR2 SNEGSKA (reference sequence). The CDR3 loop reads CSASANRGSAFF.

The CDR3 region is CASSLEAGSPLHF. This chain uses TRBV11-2 with TRBJ1-6. The CDR3 has 13 amino acids. CDR1 is SGHAT, CDR2 FQNNGV, per germline.

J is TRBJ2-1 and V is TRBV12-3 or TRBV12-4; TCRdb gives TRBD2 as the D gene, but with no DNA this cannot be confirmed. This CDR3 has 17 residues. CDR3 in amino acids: CASSPQAGTGSYNEQFF.

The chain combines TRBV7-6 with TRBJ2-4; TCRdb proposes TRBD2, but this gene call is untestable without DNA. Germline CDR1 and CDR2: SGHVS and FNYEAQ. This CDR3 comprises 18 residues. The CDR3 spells CASSPIGEGDPRKNIQYF.

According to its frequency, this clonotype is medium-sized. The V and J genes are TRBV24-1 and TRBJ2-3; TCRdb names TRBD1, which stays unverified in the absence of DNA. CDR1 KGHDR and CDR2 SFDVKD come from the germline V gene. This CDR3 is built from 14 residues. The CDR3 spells CATSDTGHTDTQYF.

This chain's CDR3 is CASSTGLRSSYEQYF. V and J are TRBV5-8 and TRBJ2-7; the D gene TCRdb calls, TRBD2, cannot be checked with no DNA. The CDR3 consists of 15 residues. Germline CDR1 reads SGHTS; CDR2 reads YDEGEE.

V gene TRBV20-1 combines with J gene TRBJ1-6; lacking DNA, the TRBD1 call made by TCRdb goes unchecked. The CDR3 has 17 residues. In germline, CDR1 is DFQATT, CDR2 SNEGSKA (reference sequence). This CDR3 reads CSARDRDPSSYNSPLHF.

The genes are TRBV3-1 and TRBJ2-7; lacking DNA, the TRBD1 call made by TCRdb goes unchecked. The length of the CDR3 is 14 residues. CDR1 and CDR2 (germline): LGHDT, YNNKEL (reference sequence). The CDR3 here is CASSHRGLSYEQYF.

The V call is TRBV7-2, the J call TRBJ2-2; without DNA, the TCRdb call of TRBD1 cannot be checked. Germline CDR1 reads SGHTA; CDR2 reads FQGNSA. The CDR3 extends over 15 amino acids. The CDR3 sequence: CASSSSNMGAGELFF. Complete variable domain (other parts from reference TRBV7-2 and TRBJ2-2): GAGVSQSPSNKVTEKGKDVELRCDPISGHTALYWYRQSLGQGLEFLIYFQGNSAPDKSGLPSDRFSAERTGGSVSTLTIQRTQQEDSAVYLCASSSSNMGAGELFFGEGSRLTVL.